These 26 T cell receptor beta chains came from one sample sequenced in a study of T-cell memory formation after mild COVID-19. TCRdb itself ran the 5' RACE reads through MiXCR, one entry per CDR3 protein. The sample lists hundreds of thousands of distinct CDR3 sequences, more than 20% occurring once. Sequencing was carried out using PBMCs or a T cell subset sorted from them (not recorded which). All receptors derive from an adult woman who had mild COVID-19 (a few samples of this study predate the infection). Cell type and time point are not known.

There are a few counts of this clonotype. V and J are TRBV7-2 and TRBJ1-6; no definite D call. This CDR3 comprises 17 residues. V was shortened by 3 bases and J by 10 bases, with 22 bases between the two germline ends. Per germline, CDR1 SGHTA and CDR2 FQGNSA. Here the CDR3 DNA reads TGTGCCAGCAGCTTGTCTGGGGTAAAGGGAAAGCGATCACCCCTCCACTTT. It encodes CASSLSGVKGKRSPLHF.

This clonotype was recorded a few times. The chain joins TRBV6-2 or TRBV6-3 to TRBJ2-1, with TRBD2 identical over 8 bases. The V and J ends lost 6 bases and 0 bases, in that order; junction bases with no gene match: 10. Germline V CDR1 and CDR2: MNHEY, SVGEGT. This CDR3 is 17 amino acids long. In DNA form, the CDR3 reads TGTGCCAGCAGAGGTGGAGCGGGAGTACGCTCCTACAATGAGCAGTTCTTC. Translating gives CASRGGAGVRSYNEQFF.

The J gene is TRBJ2-7, the V gene TRBV5-6; no clear D gene. The CDR3 is 13 amino acids. Germline-derived CDR1 and CDR2 are SGHDT and YYEEEE. Trimming took 4 bases from V and 5 from J, leaving 13 bases between them. In nucleotides, the CDR3 is TGTGCCAGCAGCCCCTTTAACAAAGACGAGCAGTACTTC. Amino acids: CASSPFNKDEQYF.

In this sample, this clonotype turned up a few times. The V and J genes are TRBV5-6 and TRBJ2-3; TRBD1 might be the D (5 bases). CDR3 length equals 15 residues. The germline V gene has CDR1 SGHDT and CDR2 YYEEEE. The germline V and J ends were trimmed by 0 bases and 6 bases, with 14 bases remaining between them. The chain's CDR3 is CASSLVQGSRDTQYF. The CDR3 DNA follows: TGTGCCAGCAGCTTGGTGCAGGGTTCTAGGGATACGCAGTATTTT.

Many counts were recorded for this clonotype. The chain recombines TRBV29-1 with TRBJ2-5, with D hard to call. CDR3 length: 11 residues. CDR1 is SQVTM, CDR2 ANQGSEA, per germline. V was cut by 7 bases and J by 5 bases, with 11 bases left in between. The CDR3 loop is CSASLGETQYF. The CDR3 DNA sequence: TGCAGCGCTTCTCTGGGGGAGACCCAGTACTTC.

The CDR3 DNA is TGTGCCAGCAGCCAAGGTCTAGTTGTTTACTTC. Its protein is CASSQGLVVYF. The rearrangement links TRBV14 to TRBJ2-7; no definite D call. The CDR3 spans 11 residues. CDR1 and CDR2 from the germline V gene are SGHDN and FVKESK. Trimming left V 1 base short and J 13 bases short, with 11 bases between.

The chain combines TRBV7-8 with TRBJ2-7; D is undetermined. V was clipped by 1 base and J by 9 bases, with 13 bases between them. Germline V lookup: CDR1 SGHVS, CDR2 FQNEAQ. The CDR3 spans 13 residues. The CDR3 sequence is CASSLGGAPGQYF. CDR3 DNA sequence: TGTGCCAGCAGCTTAGGAGGAGCTCCGGGGCAGTACTTC.

This clonotype was detected a few times. V and J are TRBV9 and TRBJ1-4; no firm D call. The CDR3 runs to 15 residues. Trimming stripped 4 bases from V and 8 bases from J, with 18 bases between. CDR1 and CDR2 (germline): SGDLS, YYNGEE. The CDR3 here is CASSPLEGSGEKLFF. The CDR3 bases are TGTGCCAGCAGCCCTTTGGAGGGTTCGGGCGAAAAACTGTTTTTT.

The sample holds a few counts of this clonotype. The gene calls are TRBV23-1 and TRBJ2-5, with TRBD2 matching over 12 bases. TRBV23-1 carries the ORF label, with uncertain function. This CDR3 comprises 19 residues. The J segment lost 5 bases and the V segment lost 7 bases, leaving 20 bases of the junction unmatched. Here the CDR3 reads CASTSLAGGQERPGETQYF. DNA for the CDR3: TGCGCCAGCACTTCTCTAGCGGGGGGGCAAGAAAGGCCTGGGGAGACCCAGTACTTC.

This clonotype was found a few times. The J gene is TRBJ2-1, the V gene TRBV7-8, with D possibly matching TRBD2 (5 bases). The CDR3 consists of 13 residues. CDR1 SGHVS and CDR2 FQNEAQ come from the germline V gene. V was pared by 6 bases and J by 7 bases, with 13 bases between. In nucleotides, the CDR3 is TGTGCCAGCAGTTTCCGAGGGTGGAATGAGCAGTTCTTC. Translation: CASSFRGWNEQFF.

V gene TRBV5-1 combines with J gene TRBJ2-7, with 8 bases that match TRBD1. This CDR3 spans 16 amino acids. The germline V gene encodes CDR1 SGHRS and CDR2 YFSETQ. J was trimmed by 3 bases and V by 3 bases; bases with no gene match: 11. The CDR3 DNA follows: TGCGCCAGCAGCTCAAGACGACAGGGGCGAGACTACGAGCAGTACTTC. This encodes CASSSRRQGRDYEQYF. The variable domain in full, with the rest retrieved from reference TRBV5-1 and TRBJ2-7, is KAGVTQTPRYLIKTRGQQVTLSCSPISGHRSVSWYQQTPGQGLQFLFEYFSETQRNKGNFPGRFSGRQFSNSRSEMNVSTLELGDSALYLCASSSRRQGRDYEQYFGPGTRLTVT.

This clonotype was seen only a few times. The rearrangement joins TRBV20-1 to TRBJ2-7, with D perhaps matching TRBD1 or TRBD2 (5 bases each). Trimming took 7 bases from V and 2 from J, leaving 12 bases between them. Germline CDR1 reads DFQATT; CDR2 reads SNEGSKA (reference sequence). The CDR3 length is 12 residues. CDR3 protein: CSGRDLTYEQYF. In nucleotides, the CDR3 is TGCAGTGGTAGGGACCTCACCTACGAGCAGTACTTC.

The chain links TRBV5-1 to TRBJ2-1; 14 nucleotides line up with TRBD2. The CDR3 length is 15 residues. Trimming cost V 4 bases and J 10 bases; bases outside gene matches: 7. The germline gives CDR1 SGHRS, CDR2 YFSETQ. The CDR3 spells CASSPSGTSGGEQFF. The CDR3 DNA sequence: TGCGCCAGCAGCCCATCCGGGACTAGCGGGGGCGAGCAGTTCTTC.

The genes are TRBV7-2 and TRBJ1-3, with unresolved D. CDR3 size: 13 residues. The ends were cut back, 5 bases at V and 2 bases at J, with 7 bases in the middle. Germline V lookup: CDR1 SGHTA, CDR2 FQGNSA. CDR3 bases: TGTGCCAGCAGCACCTCAGCTGGAAACACCATATATTTT. Translation gives CASSTSAGNTIYF. Variable domain in full (rest from reference TRBV7-2 and TRBJ1-3): GAGVSQSPSNKVTEKGKDVELRCDPISGHTALYWYRQSLGQGLEFLIYFQGNSAPDKSGLPSDRFSAERTGGSVSTLTIQRTQQEDSAVYLCASSTSAGNTIYFGEGSWLTVV.

This clonotype was seen once. V is TRBV7-9 and J is TRBJ1-4; D call uncertain. The germline V gene has CDR1 SEHNR and CDR2 FQNEAQ (reference sequence). This CDR3 comprises 15 residues. V lost 3 bases, J lost 6 bases, and 14 bases lay in between. Written as DNA, the CDR3 is TGTGCCAGCAGCTTCTCCCCCGGGCCGCATGAAAAACTGTTTTTT. Protein product: CASSFSPGPHEKLFF.

This clonotype turned up a few times. V is TRBV27 and J is TRBJ1-5; D uncertain. Trimming took 5 bases from V and 5 from J, leaving 10 bases between them. Germline-derived CDR1 and CDR2 are MNHEY and SMNVEV (reference sequence). The CDR3 loop spans 13 amino acids. CDR3 DNA: TGTGCCAGCAGTCCGTATTTGGATCAGCCCCAGCATTTT. This encodes CASSPYLDQPQHF.

The rearrangement links TRBV5-1 to TRBJ1-3; TRBD1 matches at 7 bases. The V gene end was trimmed by 3 bases and the J gene end by 4 bases; junction bases not matched to a gene: 1. Germline CDR1 is SGHRS and CDR2 is YFSETQ. The CDR3 is 13 amino acids. The CDR3 reads CASSSGQGNTIYF. The CDR3 DNA is TGCGCCAGCAGCTCGGGACAGGGAAACACCATATATTTT.

This clonotype was observed a handful of times. The rearrangement links TRBV24-1 to TRBJ2-1; 9 nucleotides align to TRBD1. Germline CDR1 is KGHDR and CDR2 is SFDVKD. The CDR3 length is 15 residues. V lost 7 bases and J lost 2; bases outside the gene matches: 5. CDR3 bases: TGTGCCACCAGCTCGGACAGGGGAACCTACAATGAGCAGTTCTTC. Protein product: CATSSDRGTYNEQFF.

This clonotype has only a few counts. The gene calls are TRBV15 and TRBJ2-2; D unclear. The CDR3 has 15 amino acids. Germline CDR1 reads LNHNV; CDR2 reads YYDKDF (reference sequence). Trimming stripped 0 bases from V and 3 bases from J, with 8 bases between. For the CDR3, the DNA is TGTGCCACCAGCAGAGAACTCACTTACACCGGGGAGCTGTTTTTT. This translates into CATSRELTYTGELFF. Using reference TRBV15 and TRBJ2-2 for the parts outside the CDR3, the full variable domain is DAMVIQNPRYQVTQFGKPVTLSCSQTLNHNVMYWYQQKSSQAPKLLFHYYDKDFNNEADTPDNFQSRRPNTSFCFLDIRSPGLGDTAMYLCATSRELTYTGELFFGEGSRLTVL.

The CDR3 spells CAIRRGRSEEGTYF. For the CDR3, the DNA is TGTGCCATCCGGCGGGGGCGGAGCGAAGAAGGCACCTACTTC. The chain links TRBV10-3 to TRBJ2-5; possibly TRBD2 for D (7 bases). The CDR3 runs to 14 residues. Germline V gene lookup returns CDR1 ENHRY and CDR2 SYGVKD. The ends were cut back, 8 bases at V and 14 bases at J, with 27 bases in the middle.

The chain combines TRBV12-5 with TRBJ1-1; D is possibly TRBD1 (5 bases). V lost 1 base to trimming and J lost 2 bases, with 8 bases between them. Germline V lookup: CDR1 LGHNT, CDR2 FRNRAP. The CDR3 contains 14 residues. CDR3 protein: CASGLAQGNTEAFF. CDR3 sequence (DNA): TGTGCTAGTGGTTTGGCCCAGGGAAACACTGAAGCTTTCTTT.

This clonotype has a handful of counts. The chain is built from TRBV5-1 and TRBJ1-3; maybe TRBD1 (6 bases). Germline CDR1 reads SGHRS; CDR2 reads YFSETQ. The CDR3 is 17 residues long. Trimming shortened V by 5 bases and J by 0 bases, and 18 bases separated the two germline ends. The DNA of the CDR3 is TGCGCCAGCAGTAGGGACACCATGTCTAGCTCTGGAAACACCATATATTTT. The encoded protein is CASSRDTMSSSGNTIYF.

This clonotype appeared a few times. The chain carries TRBV2 and TRBJ2-5; D gene ambiguous. Germline CDR1 and CDR2: SNHLY and FYNNEI. V gave up 0 bases and J gave up 5 bases, with 10 bases separating them. The CDR3 loop spans 14 amino acids. The DNA of the CDR3 is TGTGCCAGCAGTGAAGCGCGAGTGAGCGAGACCCAGTACTTC. It translates to CASSEARVSETQYF.

A few counts support this clonotype. V is TRBV7-2 and J is TRBJ2-1; 8 bases are shared with TRBD2. The CDR3 has 15 residues. Germline V gene data show CDR1 as SGHTA and CDR2 as FQGNSA. The junction had 4 bases not matched to a gene; V was cut back by 1 base and J by 5 bases. CDR3: CASSLVRGANNEQFF. CDR3 DNA: TGTGCCAGCAGCTTAGTGCGGGGGGCCAACAATGAGCAGTTCTTC.

The V call is TRBV6-2 or TRBV6-3, the J call TRBJ1-6, with TRBD1 matching over 9 bases. CDR1 and CDR2 from the germline V gene are MNHEY and SVGEGT. This CDR3 has 14 amino acids. Trimming removed 6 bases from V and 11 bases from J; junction bases left unmatched: 8. CDR3 DNA: TGTGCCAGCAGGATGGGACAGGGAAGACCACCCCTCCACTTT. Its protein product is CASRMGQGRPPLHF.

The V and J genes are TRBV20-1 and TRBJ1-1; a possible D gene is TRBD1 (5 bases). The CDR3 consists of 15 residues. Germline assignment: CDR1 DFQATT and CDR2 SNEGSKA (reference sequence). V was pared by 2 bases and J by 5 bases, with 18 bases between. CDR3 residues: CSARRWDVSGTEAFF. CDR3 DNA sequence: TGCAGTGCTAGAAGATGGGACGTCAGTGGGACTGAAGCTTTCTTT.